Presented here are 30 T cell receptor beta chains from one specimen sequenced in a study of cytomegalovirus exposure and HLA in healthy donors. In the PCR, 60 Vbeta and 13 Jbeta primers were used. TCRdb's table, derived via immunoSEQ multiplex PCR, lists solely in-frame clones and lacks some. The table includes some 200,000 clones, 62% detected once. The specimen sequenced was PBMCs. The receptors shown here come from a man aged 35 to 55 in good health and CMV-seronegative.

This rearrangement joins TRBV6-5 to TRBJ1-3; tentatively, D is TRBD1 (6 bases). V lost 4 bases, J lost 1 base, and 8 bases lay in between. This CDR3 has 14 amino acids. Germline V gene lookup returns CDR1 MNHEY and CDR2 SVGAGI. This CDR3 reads CASSSTGSGNTIYF. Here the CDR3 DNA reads TGTGCCAGCAGTTCCACAGGGTCTGGAAACACCATATATTTT.

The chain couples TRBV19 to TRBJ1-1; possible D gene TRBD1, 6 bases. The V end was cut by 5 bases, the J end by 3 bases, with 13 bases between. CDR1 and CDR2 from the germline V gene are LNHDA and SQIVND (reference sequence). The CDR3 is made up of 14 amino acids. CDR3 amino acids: CASSFEGTYTEAFF. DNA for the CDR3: TGTGCCAGTAGTTTTGAGGGGACATACACTGAAGCTTTCTTT.

Here the CDR3 reads CASSFDRLYGYTF. CDR3 nucleotide sequence: TGTGCCAGCAGTTTTGACAGGCTCTATGGCTACACCTTC. The genes are TRBV6-1 and TRBJ1-2, with a possible D match to TRBD1 (6 bases). The CDR3 spans 13 residues. Trimming pared 5 bases from V and 4 bases from J, leaving 11 bases between. Germline V CDR1 and CDR2: MNHNS, SASEGT.

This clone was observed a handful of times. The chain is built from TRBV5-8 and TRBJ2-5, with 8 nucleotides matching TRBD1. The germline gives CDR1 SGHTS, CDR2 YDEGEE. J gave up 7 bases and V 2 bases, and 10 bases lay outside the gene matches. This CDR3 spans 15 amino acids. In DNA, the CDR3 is TGTGCCAGCAGCTTCAGGGACAGGTTCTACGGGACCCAGTACTTC. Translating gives CASSFRDRFYGTQYF.

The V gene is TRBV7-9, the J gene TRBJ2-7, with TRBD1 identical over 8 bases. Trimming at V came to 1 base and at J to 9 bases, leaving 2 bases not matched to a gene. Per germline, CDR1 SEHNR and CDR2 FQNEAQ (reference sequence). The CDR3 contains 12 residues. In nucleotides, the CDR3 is TGTGCCAGCAGCTTAGAACAGGGGGGGCAGTACTTC. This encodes CASSLEQGGQYF.

This chain's CDR3 is CASSSLAGRGTGELFF. Written as DNA, the CDR3 is TGTGCCAGCAGTTCACTAGCGGGAAGGGGCACCGGGGAGCTGTTTTTT. This chain links TRBV27 with TRBJ2-2; 10 positions agree with TRBD2. The CDR3 runs to 16 residues. V was pared by 4 bases and J by 4 bases, with 6 bases of the junction left unmatched. The germline V gene encodes CDR1 MNHEY and CDR2 SMNVEV (reference sequence).

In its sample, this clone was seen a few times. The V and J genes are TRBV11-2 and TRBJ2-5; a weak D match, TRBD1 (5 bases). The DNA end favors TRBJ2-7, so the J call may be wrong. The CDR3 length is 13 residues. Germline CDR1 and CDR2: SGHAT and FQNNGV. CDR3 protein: CASSLERGDEQYF. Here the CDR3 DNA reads TGTGCCAGCAGCTTAGAAAGGGGCGACGAGCAGTACTTC.

The DNA for the CDR3 is TGTGCCAGCAGCTCCCGACAGGGGGGAGTGGGTGAAAAACTGTTTTTT. It codes for CASSSRQGGVGEKLFF. V usage is TRBV5-4 and J usage is TRBJ1-4; 9 bases line up with TRBD1. With 3 bases clipped from V and 7 bases from J, the junction kept 10 bases outside the gene matches. CDR3 length equals 16 residues. Germline V gives CDR1 SGHNT, CDR2 YYREEE (reference sequence).

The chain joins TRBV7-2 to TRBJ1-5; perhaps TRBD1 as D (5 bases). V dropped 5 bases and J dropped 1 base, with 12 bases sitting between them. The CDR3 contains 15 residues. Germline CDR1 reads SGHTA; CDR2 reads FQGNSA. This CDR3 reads CASSRDSASNQPQHF. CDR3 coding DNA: TGTGCCAGCAGCCGAGACAGTGCCAGCAATCAGCCCCAGCATTTT. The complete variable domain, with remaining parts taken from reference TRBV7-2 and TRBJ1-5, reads GAGVSQSPSNKVTEKGKDVELRCDPISGHTALYWYRQSLGQGLEFLIYFQGNSAPDKSGLPSDRFSAERTGGSVSTLTIQRTQQEDSAVYLCASSRDSASNQPQHFGDGTRLSIL.

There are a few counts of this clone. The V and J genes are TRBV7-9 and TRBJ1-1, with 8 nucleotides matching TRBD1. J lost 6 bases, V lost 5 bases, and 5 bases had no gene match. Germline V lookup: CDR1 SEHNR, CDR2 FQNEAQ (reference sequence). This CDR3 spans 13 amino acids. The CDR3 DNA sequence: TGTGCCAGCAGCGTCGACAGGGGCGCTGAAGCTTTCTTT. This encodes CASSVDRGAEAFF.

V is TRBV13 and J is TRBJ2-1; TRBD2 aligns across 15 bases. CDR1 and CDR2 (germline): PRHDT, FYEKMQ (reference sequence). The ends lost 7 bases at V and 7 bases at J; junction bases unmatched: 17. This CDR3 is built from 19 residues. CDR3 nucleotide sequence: TGTGCCAGCACCGACCCCCGGACTAGCGGGAGGGCCAATTTTAATGAGCAGTTCTTC. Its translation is CASTDPRTSGRANFNEQFF.

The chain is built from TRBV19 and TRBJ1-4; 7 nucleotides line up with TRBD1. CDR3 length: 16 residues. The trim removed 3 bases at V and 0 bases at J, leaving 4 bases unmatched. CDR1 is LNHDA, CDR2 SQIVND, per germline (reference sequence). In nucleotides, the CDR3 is TGTGCCAGTAGTATTGGGACAGCCGCAACTAATGAAAAACTGTTTTTT. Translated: CASSIGTAATNEKLFF. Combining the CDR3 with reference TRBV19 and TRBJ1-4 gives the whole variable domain DGGITQSPKYLFRKEGQNVTLSCEQNLNHDAMYWYRQDPGQGLRLIYYSQIVNDFQKGDIAEGYSVSREKKESFPLTVTSAQKNPTAFYLCASSIGTAATNEKLFFGSGTQLSVL.

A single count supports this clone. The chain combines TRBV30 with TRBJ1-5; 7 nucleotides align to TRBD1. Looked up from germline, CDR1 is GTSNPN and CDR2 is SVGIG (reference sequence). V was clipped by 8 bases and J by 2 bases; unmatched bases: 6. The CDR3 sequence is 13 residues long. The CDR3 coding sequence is TGTGCCCGGACAGGTCTTGGCAATCAGCCCCAGCATTTT. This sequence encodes CARTGLGNQPQHF.

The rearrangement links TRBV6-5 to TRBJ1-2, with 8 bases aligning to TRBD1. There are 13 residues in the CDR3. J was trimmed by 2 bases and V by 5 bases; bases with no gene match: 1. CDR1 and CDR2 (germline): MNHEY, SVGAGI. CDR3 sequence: CASSTGGNYGYTF. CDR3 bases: TGTGCCAGCAGTACAGGGGGGAACTATGGCTACACCTTC.

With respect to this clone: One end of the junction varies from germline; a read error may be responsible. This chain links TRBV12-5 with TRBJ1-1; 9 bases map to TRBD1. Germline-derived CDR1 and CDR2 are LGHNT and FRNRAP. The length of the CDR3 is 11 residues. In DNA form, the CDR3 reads TGTGCTAGTGAATTGGACAGGGGCCCGACCTTT. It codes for CASELDRGPTF.

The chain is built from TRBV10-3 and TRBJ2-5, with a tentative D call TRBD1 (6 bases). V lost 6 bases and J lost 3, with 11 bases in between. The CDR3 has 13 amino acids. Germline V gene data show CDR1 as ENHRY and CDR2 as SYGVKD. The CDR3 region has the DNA TGTGCCATCAGGACACAGGGTGAAGAGACCCAGTACTTC. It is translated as CAIRTQGEETQYF.

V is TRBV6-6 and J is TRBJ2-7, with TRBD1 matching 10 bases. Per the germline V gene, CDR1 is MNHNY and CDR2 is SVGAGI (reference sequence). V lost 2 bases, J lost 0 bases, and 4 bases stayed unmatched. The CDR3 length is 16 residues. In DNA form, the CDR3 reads TGTGCCAGCAGTTACCTGACAGGGGGCCTCTCCTACGAGCAGTACTTC. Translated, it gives CASSYLTGGLSYEQYF.

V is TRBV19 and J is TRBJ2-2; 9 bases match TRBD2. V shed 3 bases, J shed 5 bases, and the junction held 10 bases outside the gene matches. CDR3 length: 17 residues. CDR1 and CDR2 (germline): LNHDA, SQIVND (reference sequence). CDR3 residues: CASSIMGGRALTGELFF. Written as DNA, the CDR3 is TGTGCCAGTAGTATTATGGGCGGGAGGGCCTTAACCGGGGAGCTGTTTTTT.

CDR3 loop: CASSFQGSKSEKLFF. In DNA form, the CDR3 reads TGTGCCAGCAGTTTCCAGGGGAGCAAAAGCGAAAAACTGTTTTTT. This rearrangement joins TRBV28 to TRBJ1-4; D possibly corresponds to TRBD1 (6 bases). Germline values: CDR1 MDHEN, CDR2 SYDVKM. This CDR3 comprises 15 residues. V gave up 3 bases and J gave up 8 bases, with 16 bases separating them.

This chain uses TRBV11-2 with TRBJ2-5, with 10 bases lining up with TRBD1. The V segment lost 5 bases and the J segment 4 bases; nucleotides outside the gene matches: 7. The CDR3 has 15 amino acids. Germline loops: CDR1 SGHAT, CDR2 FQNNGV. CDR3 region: CASSRRTGGGETQYF. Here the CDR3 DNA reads TGTGCCAGCAGCCGCCGGACAGGGGGTGGAGAGACCCAGTACTTC.

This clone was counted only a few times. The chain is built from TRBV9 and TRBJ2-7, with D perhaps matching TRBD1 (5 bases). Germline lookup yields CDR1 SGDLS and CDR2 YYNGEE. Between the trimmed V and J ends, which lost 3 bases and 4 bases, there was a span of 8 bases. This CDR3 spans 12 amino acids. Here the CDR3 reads CASSGAGYEQYF. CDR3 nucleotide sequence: TGTGCCAGCAGCGGCGCAGGGTACGAGCAGTACTTC.

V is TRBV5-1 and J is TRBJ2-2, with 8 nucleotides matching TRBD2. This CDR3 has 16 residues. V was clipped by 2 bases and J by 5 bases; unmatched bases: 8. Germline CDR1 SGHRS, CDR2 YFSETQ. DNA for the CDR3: TGCGCCAGCAGCTTACCGCCTGGCGGGGGGACCGGGGAGCTGTTTTTT. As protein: CASSLPPGGGTGELFF.

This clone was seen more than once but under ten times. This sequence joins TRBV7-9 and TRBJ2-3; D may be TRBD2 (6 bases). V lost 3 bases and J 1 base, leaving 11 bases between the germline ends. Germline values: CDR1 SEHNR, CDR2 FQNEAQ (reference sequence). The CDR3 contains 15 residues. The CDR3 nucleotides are TGTGCCAGCAGCTTCGCGGGCGGGGGCACAGATACGCAGTATTTT. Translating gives CASSFAGGGTDTQYF.

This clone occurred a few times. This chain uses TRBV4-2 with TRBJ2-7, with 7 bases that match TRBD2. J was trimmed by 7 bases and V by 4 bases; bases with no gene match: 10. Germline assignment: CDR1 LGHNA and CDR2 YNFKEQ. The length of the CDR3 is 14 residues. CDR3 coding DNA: TGTGCCAGCAGCCCCGGGACTACCGAGGGAGAGCAGTACTTC. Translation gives CASSPGTTEGEQYF.

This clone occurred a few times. The CDR3 reads CASSSSGTGGSEQYF. The CDR3 nucleotides read TGTGCCAGCAGCTCCTCCGGGACAGGGGGTAGCGAGCAGTACTTC. V usage is TRBV28 and J usage is TRBJ2-7, with 11 bases matching TRBD1. Losses at the gene ends were 6 bases for V and 6 bases for J; bases not matched to a gene: 10. Germline lookup yields CDR1 MDHEN and CDR2 SYDVKM. The CDR3 has 15 residues.

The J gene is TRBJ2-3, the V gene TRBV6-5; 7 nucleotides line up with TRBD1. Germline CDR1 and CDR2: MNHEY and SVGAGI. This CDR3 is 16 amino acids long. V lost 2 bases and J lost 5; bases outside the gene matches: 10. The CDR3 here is CASSYSLTGIRDTQYF. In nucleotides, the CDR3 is TGTGCCAGCAGTTACAGCCTGACAGGGATCAGAGATACGCAGTATTTT.

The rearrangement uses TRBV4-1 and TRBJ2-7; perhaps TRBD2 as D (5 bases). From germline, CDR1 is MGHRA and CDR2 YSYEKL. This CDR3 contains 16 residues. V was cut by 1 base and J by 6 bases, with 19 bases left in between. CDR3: CASSQGGQQTFFEQYF. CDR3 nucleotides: TGCGCCAGCAGCCAAGGAGGGCAGCAGACCTTCTTCGAGCAGTACTTC.

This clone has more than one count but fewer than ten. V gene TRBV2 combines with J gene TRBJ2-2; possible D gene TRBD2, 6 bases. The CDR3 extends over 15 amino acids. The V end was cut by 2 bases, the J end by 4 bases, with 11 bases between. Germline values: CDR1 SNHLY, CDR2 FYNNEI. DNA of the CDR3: TGTGCCAGCAGTGAAAGGCAGGGAGGCACCGGGGAGCTGTTTTTT. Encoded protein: CASSERQGGTGELFF.

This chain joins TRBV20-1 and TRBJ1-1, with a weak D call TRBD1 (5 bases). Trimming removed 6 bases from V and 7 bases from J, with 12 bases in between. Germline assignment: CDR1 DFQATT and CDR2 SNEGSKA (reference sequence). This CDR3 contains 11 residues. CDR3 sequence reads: CSAGRGFEAFF. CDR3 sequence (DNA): TGCAGTGCCGGAAGGGGATTTGAAGCTTTCTTT.

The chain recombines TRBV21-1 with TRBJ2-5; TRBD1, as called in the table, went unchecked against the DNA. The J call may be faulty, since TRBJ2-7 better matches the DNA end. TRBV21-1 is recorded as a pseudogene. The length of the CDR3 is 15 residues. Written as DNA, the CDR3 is TGTGCCAGCCCCCGGTGGGGGCTCAGGACCTACGAGCAGTACTTC. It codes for CASPRWGLRTYEQYF.